These T cell receptor beta chains were read from a single sample in a study of ipilimumab plus nivolumab after autologous stem cell transplantation. TCRdb's copy holds only in-frame clones and misses some; the assay was immunoSEQ multiplex PCR. This sample carries 17,000 or so clones, approximately 79% of them seen once, and the ten largest clones take 35%. The sequencing here drew on PBMCs, taken in a trial of ipilimumab plus nivolumab as post-transplant consolidation. The receptors come from a male donor with diffuse large B-cell lymphoma. CDR3s leave out the opening cysteine and the closing phenylalanine or tryptophan.

V gene: TRBV7-6; J gene: TRBJ2-7; CDR3 protein: ASSLSGSPYEQY
V gene: TRBV7-3; J gene: TRBJ2-7; CDR3 protein: ASSLGTGNNEQY
V gene: TRBV10-3; J gene: TRBJ2-3; CDR3 protein: AIKMGGYTDTQY
V gene: TRBV10-2; J gene: TRBJ1-5; CDR3 protein: ANPGPSRGNQPQH
V gene: TRBV18; J gene: TRBJ1-3; CDR3 protein: ASSPSGSSGNTIY
V gene: TRBV5-1; J gene: TRBJ1-2; CDR3 protein: ASSLIGQGPSWT
V gene: TRBV16; J gene: TRBJ2-1; CDR3 protein: ASSHGEGTKSSYNEQF
V gene: TRBV30; J gene: TRBJ1-5; CDR3 protein: ARRNLGQINQPQH
V gene: TRBV7-9; J gene: TRBJ2-3; CDR3 protein: ASSLGLAGMTDTQY
V gene: TRBV19; J gene: TRBJ2-5; CDR3 protein: ASSMGLAVGEQY
V gene: TRBV2; J gene: TRBJ1-1; CDR3 protein: ASSERGPRGEAF
V gene: TRBV6-1; J gene: TRBJ2-1; CDR3 protein: ASSEETGTGEDEQF
V gene: TRBV2; J gene: TRBJ1-3; CDR3 protein: ASRRVGTGNTIY
V gene: TRBV30; J gene: TRBJ1-1; CDR3 protein: AWSWARNTEAF
V gene: TRBV4-1; J gene: TRBJ2-3; CDR3 protein: ASSVEGGRATDTQY
V gene: TRBV30; J gene: TRBJ2-3; CDR3 protein: AWGTSGRADTQY
V gene: TRBV5-1; J gene: TRBJ2-5; CDR3 protein: ASSLGGTGTQTQY
V gene: TRBV2; J gene: TRBJ2-5; CDR3 protein: ATQSTGTGETQY
V gene: TRBV30; J gene: TRBJ1-6; CDR3 protein: AWSATGVSFSSPLH
V gene: TRBV7-9; J gene: TRBJ1-4; CDR3 protein: ASSRRGRVGEKLF
V gene: TRBV11-1; J gene: TRBJ2-5; CDR3 protein: ASSLSTSGGEETQY
V gene: TRBV15; J gene: TRBJ1-6; CDR3 protein: ATSRPGEDSPLH
V gene: TRBV2; J gene: TRBJ1-6; CDR3 protein: ASSERAINSPLH
V gene: TRBV6-5; J gene: TRBJ1-2; CDR3 protein: ASSKQGSGYT
V gene: TRBV10-1; J gene: TRBJ2-1; CDR3 protein: ASSEGDLAEQF
V gene: TRBV7-6; J gene: TRBJ2-5; CDR3 protein: ASSLRLGQETQY
V gene: TRBV28; J gene: TRBJ1-5; CDR3 protein: ASSFLGGRQPQH
V gene: TRBV7-8; J gene: TRBJ2-7; CDR3 protein: ASSAGLAAYEQY
V gene: TRBV6-5; J gene: TRBJ1-3; CDR3 protein: ASSYSQSSGNTIY
V gene: TRBV6-6; J gene: TRBJ2-7; CDR3 protein: ASRSQGAPYEQY
V gene: TRBV15; J gene: TRBJ2-3; CDR3 protein: ATSRIGTSGVDTQY
V gene: TRBV30; J gene: TRBJ2-1; CDR3 protein: AWSTTGSSYNEQF
V gene: TRBV28; J gene: TRBJ2-3; CDR3 protein: ASSFGIGGAGGDTQY
V gene: TRBV19; J gene: TRBJ1-1; CDR3 protein: ATSRGAAFMNTEAF
V gene: TRBV13; J gene: TRBJ2-3; CDR3 protein: ASSTPSGREDTQY
V gene: TRBV9; J gene: TRBJ2-2; CDR3 protein: ASSPGSLGAGELF
V gene: TRBV2; J gene: TRBJ2-3; CDR3 protein: ASSEVQRSTDTQY
V gene: TRBV10-3; J gene: TRBJ2-7; CDR3 protein: AISETSGGAGRPYEQY
V gene: TRBV2; J gene: TRBJ2-3; CDR3 protein: ASSARVGSDTQY
V gene: TRBV28; J gene: TRBJ1-2; CDR3 protein: ASRMGGLDGYT
V gene: TRBV25-1; J gene: TRBJ1-1; CDR3 protein: ASSDPSQGVFEAF
V gene: TRBV6-1; J gene: TRBJ2-5; CDR3 protein: ASSDWGRETQY
V gene: TRBV6-1; J gene: TRBJ1-5; CDR3 protein: ASRAGTPNNQPQH
V gene: TRBV19; J gene: TRBJ1-2; CDR3 protein: ASSPDRNYGYT
V gene: TRBV4-1; J gene: TRBJ2-6; CDR3 protein: ASSQDRSGANVLT
V gene: TRBV6-1; J gene: TRBJ1-1; CDR3 protein: ASSESRLVEAF
V gene: TRBV7-7; J gene: TRBJ2-1; CDR3 protein: ASSEGLAAYNEQF
V gene: TRBV6-5; J gene: TRBJ2-2; CDR3 protein: ASSSGTSNTGELF
V gene: TRBV29-1; J gene: TRBJ2-1; CDR3 protein: SVDGGAWNNEQF
V gene: TRBV6-1; J gene: TRBJ2-7; CDR3 protein: ASSTDRRSYEQY
V gene: TRBV7-9; J gene: TRBJ2-3; CDR3 protein: ASSPWDRVPDTQY
V gene: TRBV6-1; J gene: TRBJ1-3; CDR3 protein: ASSEVRSYGNTIY
V gene: TRBV7-9; J gene: TRBJ1-2; CDR3 protein: ASSFTGLGYT
V gene: TRBV30; J gene: TRBJ1-1; CDR3 protein: AWSLRQDPAF